The rows below give T cell receptor beta chains drawn from one sample of a study of T cell repertoires in cytomegalovirus infection. No antigen is known for these receptors. TCRdb reprocessed the reads with MiXCR, giving one entry per CDR3 protein. The sample holds 650,000 to 850,000 distinct CDR3 sequences, about 27% seen once. Sequenced here: cultured CD8+ T cells from PBMCs, sampled from culture after CMV antigen stimulation. These receptors originate from a human donor in good health (CMV status not recorded). Some clones in this sample may be carry-over from other donors' samples. The CDR3 runs from the conserved cysteine through the conserved F or W. The D gene is left open where the match is weak. Some rows have no size entry. The others give once, few or many, or a class for an expanded clone.

j_call | v_call | d_call | clone_size | cdr3_aa | cdr3_nt
TRBJ2-2 | TRBV7-6 | TRBD1 | few | CASSPYRGNTGELFF | TGTGCCAGCAGCCCCTACAGGGGGAACACCGGGGAGCTGTTTTTT
TRBJ1-5 | TRBV12-3/TRBV12-4 | - | - | CASSSIQESNQPQHF | TGTGCCAGCAGCTCAATACAGGAAAGCAATCAGCCCCAGCATTTT
TRBJ2-7 | TRBV6-2/TRBV6-3 | TRBD1 | few | CASSWNRGDEQYF | TGTGCCAGCAGTTGGAACAGGGGTGACGAGCAGTACTTC
TRBJ1-4 | TRBV6-9 | - | many | CASRGGSTNEKLFF | TGTGCCAGCAGAGGAGGGTCAACTAATGAAAAACTGTTTTTT
TRBJ2-3 | TRBV7-9 | - | few | CASNHASTDTQYF | TGTGCCAGCAATCATGCTAGCACAGATACGCAGTATTTT
TRBJ2-3 | TRBV6-2/TRBV6-3 | - | once | CASSTGTSSTDTQYF | TGTGCCAGCAGTACCGGGACATCGTCCACAGATACGCAGTATTTT
TRBJ1-6 | TRBV11-2 | - | - | CASSFPRPSSDGYNSPLHF | TGTGCCAGCAGCTTTCCACGACCCTCGTCTGACGGTTATAATTCACCCCTCCACTTT
TRBJ2-7 | TRBV29-1 | TRBD1 | - | CSVGPGQGYEQYF | TGCAGCGTTGGGCCGGGACAGGGTTACGAGCAGTACTTC
TRBJ2-1 | TRBV7-4 | - | few | CASSLRIYEQFF | TGTGCCAGCAGCCTAAGGATCTATGAGCAGTTCTTC
TRBJ1-4 | TRBV6-1 | TRBD1 | few | CASSEGPGGAANEKLFF | TGTGCCAGCAGTGAGGGGCCAGGGGGCGCGGCTAATGAAAAACTGTTTTTT
TRBJ2-3 | TRBV7-9 | TRBD1 | few | CASSRTGSGTDTQYF | TGTGCCAGCAGCAGGACAGGTTCGGGAACAGATACGCAGTATTTT
TRBJ2-5 | TRBV5-6 | - | - | CASSRGTMYQETQYF | TGTGCCAGCAGCCGCGGGACAATGTACCAAGAGACCCAGTACTTC
TRBJ1-5 | TRBV12-3/TRBV12-4 | - | few | CASSSNGDWSQPQHF | TGTGCCAGCAGTAGCAACGGGGACTGGAGTCAGCCCCAGCATTTT
TRBJ2-7 | TRBV7-6 | - | - | CASSLDEGGQEQYF | TGTGCCAGCAGCTTAGACGAGGGGGGGCAGGAGCAGTACTTC
TRBJ1-1 | TRBV10-3 | - | - | CAISEGGRENTEAFF | TGTGCCATCAGTGAGGGGGGCAGGGAGAACACTGAAGCTTTCTTT
TRBJ2-4 | TRBV7-6 | TRBD2 | many | CASSLGEGSAKNIQYF | TGTGCCAGCAGCTTAGGGGAGGGGTCAGCCAAAAACATTCAGTACTTC
TRBJ2-1 | TRBV20-1 | - | - | CSARGLGGGQFF | TGCAGTGCTAGAGGCCTCGGGGGCGGGCAGTTCTTC
TRBJ2-4 | TRBV27 | - | - | CASSFGGGNIQYF | TGTGCCAGCAGTTTTGGAGGTGGGAACATTCAGTACTTC
TRBJ2-1 | TRBV7-2 | - | medium-sized | CASSPRDNTLRAGSYNEQFF | TGTGCCAGCAGCCCCCGGGACAATACCCTGCGGGCCGGCTCCTACAATGAGCAGTTCTTC
TRBJ1-2 | TRBV12-3/TRBV12-4 | - | - | CASSLEYGQEYGYTF | TGTGCCAGCAGTTTAGAGTATGGGCAGGAGTATGGCTACACCTTC
TRBJ2-2 | TRBV4-3 | TRBD2 | once | CASSPHGMGGGNTGELFF | TGCGCCAGCAGCCCCCACGGGATGGGGGGGGGGAACACCGGGGAGCTGTTTTTT
TRBJ1-1 | TRBV10-3 | - | few | CAIALVARAGTEAFF | TGTGCCATCGCGCTAGTAGCCCGGGCAGGCACTGAAGCTTTCTTT
TRBJ2-2 | TRBV10-3 | - | few | CAISESLTGNTGELFF | TGTGCCATCAGTGAGTCGTTGACAGGGAACACCGGGGAGCTGTTTTTT
TRBJ1-2 | TRBV7-9 | - | few | CASSMGPFYTF | TGTGCCAGCAGCATGGGACCCTTTTACACCTTC
TRBJ1-1 | TRBV27 | - | few | CASSLSRGAGPMNTEAFF | TGTGCCAGCAGTTTATCGAGGGGGGCGGGACCCATGAACACTGAAGCTTTCTTT
TRBJ2-2 | TRBV28 | TRBD1 | few | CASRRTGLTGELFF | TGTGCCAGCAGAAGGACAGGGCTCACCGGGGAGCTGTTTTTT
TRBJ1-6 | TRBV10-3 | - | - | CAISAGFSYNSPLHF | TGTGCCATCAGTGCGGGTTTTTCCTATAATTCACCCCTCCACTTT
TRBJ2-5 | TRBV7-4 | - | once | CASSYPRTQATQYF | TGTGCCAGCAGCTACCCAAGAACCCAAGCGACCCAGTACTTC
TRBJ2-1 | TRBV10-3 | TRBD2 | - | CAIRSGGGSNEQFF | TGTGCCATCAGATCCGGGGGGGGGAGCAATGAGCAGTTCTTC
TRBJ1-4 | TRBV27 | - | few | CASSLSGGVDEKLFF | TGTGCCAGCAGTTTATCCGGGGGCGTAGATGAAAAACTGTTTTTT
TRBJ1-5 | TRBV13 | - | once | CASGTGGGQPQHF | TGTGCCAGCGGGACGGGGGGCGGTCAGCCCCAGCATTTT
TRBJ2-7 | TRBV6-6 | - | - | CASSYSMDYEQYF | TGTGCCAGCAGTTACAGCATGGACTACGAGCAGTACTTC
TRBJ1-2 | TRBV7-9 | TRBD1 | few | CASSLNRGAYGYTF | TGTGCCAGCAGCTTAAACAGGGGGGCCTATGGCTACACCTTC
TRBJ2-5 | TRBV6-5 | - | - | CASISESQETQYF | TGTGCCAGCATCTCCGAGAGCCAAGAGACCCAGTACTTC
TRBJ2-1 | TRBV7-4 | TRBD2 | - | CASSVTPGLVGGPVSYNEQFF | TGTGCCAGCAGCGTTACTCCGGGACTAGTGGGGGGGCCTGTCTCCTACAATGAGCAGTTCTTC
TRBJ1-4 | TRBV5-5 | TRBD1 | - | CASSTPRDSRNEKLFF | TGTGCCAGCAGCACCCCCCGGGACAGTAGAAATGAAAAACTGTTTTTT
TRBJ2-1 | TRBV6-5 | - | few | CASSYVGGGNEQFF | TGTGCCAGCAGTTACGTAGGGGGAGGGAATGAGCAGTTCTTC
TRBJ2-7 | TRBV20-1 | - | - | CSATITEGIYYEQYF | TGCAGTGCTACCATCACGGAGGGGATCTACTACGAGCAGTACTTC
TRBJ1-2 | TRBV6-2/TRBV6-3 | - | - | CASTKRGGYGYTF | TGTGCCAGCACCAAGAGGGGTGGCTATGGCTACACCTTC
TRBJ1-3 | TRBV6-2/TRBV6-3 | TRBD1 | few | CASSFSTGGQGSGNTIYF | TGTGCCAGCAGTTTCTCTACAGGGGGCCAAGGCTCTGGAAACACCATATATTTT
TRBJ1-4 | TRBV11-2 | TRBD1 | - | CASSPRGPATNEKLFF | TGTGCCAGCAGCCCCAGGGGGCCAGCAACTAATGAAAAACTGTTTTTT
TRBJ2-3 | TRBV6-6 | TRBD2 | - | CASSASSGGSDTQYF | TGTGCCAGCAGTGCGTCTAGCGGGGGATCAGATACGCAGTATTTC
TRBJ2-7 | TRBV9 | - | few | CASSASFQGLHEQYF | TGTGCCAGCAGCGCCAGTTTCCAGGGGCTCCACGAGCAGTACTTC
TRBJ2-7 | TRBV7-8 | - | many | CASSLAPDTAYEQYF | TGTGCCAGCAGCTTAGCGCCTGACACGGCATACGAGCAGTACTTC
TRBJ1-5 | TRBV6-1 | - | few | CASSENWNSNQPQHF | TGTGCCAGCAGTGAGAACTGGAATAGCAATCAGCCCCAGCATTTT
TRBJ1-2 | TRBV28 | - | few | CASSLFRGNNGYTF | TGTGCCAGCAGTTTATTTCGCGGGAATAATGGCTACACCTTC
TRBJ1-2 | TRBV9 | - | - | CASTGMGGGPLYGYTF | TGTGCCAGCACCGGCATGGGTGGAGGACCCCTCTATGGCTACACCTTC
TRBJ2-1 | TRBV4-2 | - | - | CASSQDRGGGQNEQFF | TGTGCCAGCAGCCAAGATAGGGGGGGGGGCCAAAATGAGCAGTTCTTC
TRBJ2-7 | TRBV10-2 | - | few | CASIGGHYEQYF | TGCGCCAGCATTGGGGGGCACTACGAGCAGTACTTC
TRBJ1-5 | TRBV7-9 | - | - | CASSQGLYSNQPQHF | TGTGCCAGCAGCCAGGGGTTGTATAGCAATCAGCCCCAGCATTTT
TRBJ1-1 | TRBV5-4 | - | few | CASSYDLGYTEAFF | TGTGCCAGCAGCTACGACCTAGGGTACACTGAAGCTTTCTTT
TRBJ2-7 | TRBV7-9 | TRBD2 | few | CASSPLAGLSEQYF | TGTGCCAGCAGCCCCCTAGCGGGCCTTAGCGAGCAGTACTTC
TRBJ2-7 | TRBV5-1 | TRBD1 | - | CASSTGQGADEQYF | TGCGCCAGCAGCACCGGACAGGGGGCGGACGAGCAGTACTTC